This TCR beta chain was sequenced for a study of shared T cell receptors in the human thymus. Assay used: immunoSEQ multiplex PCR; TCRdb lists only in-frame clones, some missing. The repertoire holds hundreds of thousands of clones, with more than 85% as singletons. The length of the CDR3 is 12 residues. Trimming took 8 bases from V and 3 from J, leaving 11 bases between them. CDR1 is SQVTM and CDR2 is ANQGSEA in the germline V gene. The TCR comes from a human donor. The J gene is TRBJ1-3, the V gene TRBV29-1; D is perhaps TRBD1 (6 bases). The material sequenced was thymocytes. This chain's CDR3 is CSILDSGNTIYF. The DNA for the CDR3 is TGCAGCATCCTGGACAGTGGAAACACCATATATTTT.